The sequence of this TCR beta chain was determined in a study of neoadjuvant anti-PD-1 for oral cavity cancer. Study-wide points: After neoadjuvant nivolumab, PBMC T cell clonality was significantly higher in non-responders than responders.

A remark on this clone: Its antigen is unknown.

Time point given: after neoadjuvant nivolumab, at surgical resection. Generated by immunoSEQ multiplex PCR, the TCRdb table keeps only in-frame clones and is missing some. The sample consists of over 7,500 clones, 66% of them appearing once. V lost 6 bases to trimming and J lost 2 bases, with 11 bases between them. CDR3 length equals 14 residues. Germline CDR1 reads KGHSH; CDR2 reads LQKENI. V usage is TRBV18 and J usage is TRBJ1-5, with D hard to call. Source: PBMCs, taken after nivolumab (anti-PD-1) treatment. The clonotype originates from a person aged 35 to 85 with oral cavity squamous cell carcinoma. The CDR3 is CASSSNVGNQPQHF. The CDR3 DNA reads as TGTGCCAGCTCTTCCAACGTGGGCAATCAGCCCCAGCATTTT.